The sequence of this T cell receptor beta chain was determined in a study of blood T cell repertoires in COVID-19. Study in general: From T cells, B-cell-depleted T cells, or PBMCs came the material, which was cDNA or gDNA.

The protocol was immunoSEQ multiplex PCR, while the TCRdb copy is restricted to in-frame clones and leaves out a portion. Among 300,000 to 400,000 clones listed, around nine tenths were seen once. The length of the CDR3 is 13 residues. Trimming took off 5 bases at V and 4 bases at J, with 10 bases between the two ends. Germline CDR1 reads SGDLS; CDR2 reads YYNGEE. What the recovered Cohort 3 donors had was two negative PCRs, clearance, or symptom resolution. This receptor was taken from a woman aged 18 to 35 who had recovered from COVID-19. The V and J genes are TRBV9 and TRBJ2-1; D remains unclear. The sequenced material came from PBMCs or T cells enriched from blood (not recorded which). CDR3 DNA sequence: TGTGCCAGCAGTCGAGACATTTACAATGAGCAGTTCTTC. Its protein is CASSRDIYNEQFF.